This passage covers 9 T cell receptor beta chains from one sample sequenced in a study of shared clonotypes between healthy human individuals. The assay was immunoSEQ multiplex PCR, and TCRdb's table has in-frame clones only and misses some. The table shows around 500,000 clones, with 79% occurring only once. The sample comprised PBMCs. The receptors were sampled from a woman aged 40-49 years in good health. Some clones in this sample may be carry-over from other donors' samples.

CDR3 region: CASSSPGQGGQWDTF. The CDR3 coding sequence is TGTGCCAGCAGCTCACCGGGACAGGGAGGGCAGTGGGACACCTTC. The chain links TRBV7-9 to TRBJ1-2, with 9 nucleotides matching TRBD1. V was pared by 4 bases and J by 12 bases, with 15 bases of the junction left unmatched. The CDR3 consists of 15 residues. CDR1 is SEHNR and CDR2 is FQNEAQ in the germline V gene (reference sequence).

The rearrangement links TRBV11-2 to TRBJ1-1, with D possibly TRBD1 on 5 matching bases. CDR1 is SGHAT and CDR2 is FQNNGV in the germline V gene. Trimming took 1 base from V and 4 from J, leaving 16 bases between them. The CDR3 is made up of 16 amino acids. The CDR3 DNA reads as TGTGCCAGCAGCTTAGGCTCCGGGGCGGGTATCACTGAAGCTTTCTTT. Protein product: CASSLGSGAGITEAFF.

The chain couples TRBV6-1 to TRBJ1-5, with D hard to call. Germline-derived CDR1 and CDR2 are MNHNS and SASEGT. Trimming shortened V by 6 bases and J by 5 bases, and 14 bases separated the two germline ends. The CDR3 is 14 residues long. CDR3 nucleotides: TGTGCCAGCAGGGAGGGAGGCAGCCATCAGCCCCAGCATTTT. Protein sequence: CASREGGSHQPQHF.

V usage is TRBV28 and J usage is TRBJ2-5, with D tentatively TRBD1 or TRBD2 (5 bases each). The V gene lost 7 bases and the J gene lost 7 bases, with 28 bases spanning the gap. Germline CDR1 reads MDHEN; CDR2 reads SYDVKM. The CDR3 sequence is 17 residues long. CDR3 sequence reads: CASTPTSRLISGGTQYF. In DNA form, the CDR3 reads TGTGCCAGCACCCCCACCTCCCGTCTCATCTCTGGGGGGACCCAGTACTTC.

This chain connects TRBV27 to TRBJ2-5; TRBD2 aligns across 9 bases. Per the germline V gene, CDR1 is MNHEY and CDR2 is SMNVEV (reference sequence). The V segment lost 6 bases and the J segment 2 bases; nucleotides outside the gene matches: 7. The CDR3 has 15 residues. The CDR3: CASRQTSGRQETQYF. The CDR3 nucleotides read TGTGCCAGCAGACAGACTAGCGGAAGACAAGAGACCCAGTACTTC.

This chain uses TRBV28 with TRBJ2-5; D unresolved. Germline V CDR1 and CDR2: MDHEN, SYDVKM. The CDR3 is 13 residues long. The V and J ends lost 3 bases and 4 bases respectively, with 9 bases between them. In nucleotides, the CDR3 is TGTGCCAGCAGTTTGAGTTTAGGAGAGACCCAGTACTTC. It translates to CASSLSLGETQYF. The full variable domain, in which reference TRBV28 and TRBJ2-5 provide the parts outside the CDR3, is DVKVTQSSRYLVKRTGEKVFLECVQDMDHENMFWYRQDPGLGLRLIYFSYDVKMKEKGDIPEGYSVSREKKERFSLILESASTNQTSMYLCASSLSLGETQYFGPGTRLLVL.

The chain has TRBV5-1 and TRBJ1-4; D is unresolved. The CDR3 is 13 amino acids. V was pared by 0 bases and J by 7 bases, with 7 bases between. The V gene's germline CDR1 is SGHRS and CDR2 YFSETQ. CDR3 region: CASSLGVSEKLFF. In nucleotides, the CDR3 is TGCGCCAGCAGCTTGGGGGTATCTGAAAAACTGTTTTTT.

Points on this clone: This sample also contains other DNA sequences that code for the same CDR3. The rearrangement uses TRBV18 and TRBJ2-5; possibly TRBD1 for D (5 bases). V lost 3 bases, J lost 4 bases, and 12 bases lay in between. The CDR3 runs 14 residues. CDR1 and CDR2 (germline): KGHSH, LQKENI. The CDR3 sequence is CASSPGQGGETQYF. For the CDR3, the DNA is TGTGCCAGCTCACCTGGGCAGGGTGGAGAGACCCAGTACTTC.

The CDR3 DNA is TGTGCCTGGAACGAGGGACAGGCCTCACCCCTCCACTTT. Amino acids: CAWNEGQASPLHF. The genes are TRBV30 and TRBJ1-6; 8 bases map to TRBD1. The CDR3 length is 13 residues. V shed 4 bases and J 10 bases; nucleotides not matched to a gene: 6. The germline V gene encodes CDR1 GTSNPN and CDR2 SVGIG (reference sequence).